This is a list of T cell receptor beta chains from one sample in a study of blood T cell repertoires in COVID-19. This table comes from immunoSEQ multiplex PCR, and its TCRdb copy is limited to in-frame clones, with some not included. The data contain 50,000 to 75,000 clones, roughly 85% of them singletons. Sequencing was carried out using peripheral blood. All receptors derive from a man in his sixties with acute or convalescent COVID-19. Both conserved end residues are part of each CDR3. Each record gives: J gene, V gene, D gene, clone size, CDR3 DNA, CDR3 protein. A D gene is named only where the DNA matches it firmly. The size of a clone is reported for some rows only, either as once, few or many, or as a class for expanded clones.

j_gene: TRBJ2-1
v_gene: TRBV7-3
d_gene: .
abundance: .
CDR3nt: TGTGCCAGCAGCTTAAACCCCCTCAGGTCCTCCTACAATGAGCAGTTCTTC
CDR3aa: CASSLNPLRSSYNEQFF

j_gene: TRBJ2-5
v_gene: TRBV5-4
d_gene: TRBD1
abundance: .
CDR3nt: TGTGCCAGCAGGCCGGGACAGGGGAGTGGAGAGACCCAGTACTTC
CDR3aa: CASRPGQGSGETQYF

j_gene: TRBJ1-1
v_gene: TRBV4-2
d_gene: .
abundance: once
CDR3nt: TGTGCCAGCAGCCAAGAGGGAGAGGGGGAGAACACTGAAGCTTTCTTT
CDR3aa: CASSQEGEGENTEAFF

j_gene: TRBJ2-5
v_gene: TRBV20-1
d_gene: .
abundance: .
CDR3nt: TGCAGTGCTAGTCCCCCCAGCCAAGAGACCCAGTACTTC
CDR3aa: CSASPPSQETQYF

j_gene: TRBJ2-7
v_gene: TRBV2
d_gene: .
abundance: few
CDR3nt: TGTGCCAGCAGTGATCTAGCGAGCTCCTACGAGCAGTACTTC
CDR3aa: CASSDLASSYEQYF

j_gene: TRBJ2-7
v_gene: TRBV28
d_gene: .
abundance: .
CDR3nt: TGTGCCAGCAGCCAAACCAGAGAGCAGTACTTC
CDR3aa: CASSQTREQYF

j_gene: TRBJ1-2
v_gene: TRBV18
d_gene: TRBD1
abundance: few
CDR3nt: TGTGCCAGCTCACCGGGACAGGGGGCTGGTGGCTACACCTTC
CDR3aa: CASSPGQGAGGYTF

j_gene: TRBJ2-5
v_gene: TRBV7-6
d_gene: .
abundance: .
CDR3nt: TGTGCCAGCAGCTTTCGGCGGGAAGAGACCCAGTACTTC
CDR3aa: CASSFRREETQYF

j_gene: TRBJ2-3
v_gene: TRBV6-6
d_gene: .
abundance: .
CDR3nt: TGTGCCAGCAGTTACTCGCGGATGGGCACAGATACGCAGTATTTT
CDR3aa: CASSYSRMGTDTQYF

j_gene: TRBJ1-6
v_gene: TRBV6-5
d_gene: .
abundance: .
CDR3nt: TGTGCCAGCAGTTACGACAGTTCTAATTCACCCCTCCACTTT
CDR3aa: CASSYDSSNSPLHF

j_gene: TRBJ1-5
v_gene: TRBV2
d_gene: .
abundance: .
CDR3nt: TGTGCCAGCAGTGCGAGGGATGGGGTTCAGCCCCAGCATTTT
CDR3aa: CASSARDGVQPQHF

j_gene: TRBJ1-1
v_gene: TRBV28
d_gene: .
abundance: .
CDR3nt: TGTGCCAGCAGACTGTCAGGGGTAAGCCTGAACACTGAAGCTTTCTTT
CDR3aa: CASRLSGVSLNTEAFF

j_gene: TRBJ2-1
v_gene: TRBV18
d_gene: .
abundance: .
CDR3nt: TGTGCCAGCTCACCAACGACTGCCCGCTACAATGAGCAGTTCTTC
CDR3aa: CASSPTTARYNEQFF

j_gene: TRBJ1-2
v_gene: TRBV10-1
d_gene: .
abundance: .
CDR3nt: TGCGCCAGCAGTGAGTACCCCGCGCATGGCTACACCTTC
CDR3aa: CASSEYPAHGYTF

j_gene: TRBJ1-6
v_gene: TRBV7-2
d_gene: TRBD1
abundance: .
CDR3nt: TGTGCCAGCAGCCCCCGGACAGGGCTAGTAATCTCCTATAATTCACCCCTCCACTTT
CDR3aa: CASSPRTGLVISYNSPLHF

j_gene: TRBJ2-6
v_gene: TRBV28
d_gene: TRBD2
abundance: .
CDR3nt: TGTGCCAGCAGTTTAGGGGGGGCTGGGGCCAACGTCCTGACTTTC
CDR3aa: CASSLGGAGANVLTF

j_gene: TRBJ2-4
v_gene: TRBV18
d_gene: TRBD2
abundance: .
CDR3nt: TGTGCCAGCTCACCAGGAGCGGGGTCCAAAAACATTCAGTACTTC
CDR3aa: CASSPGAGSKNIQYF

j_gene: TRBJ1-4
v_gene: TRBV28
d_gene: .
abundance: .
CDR3nt: TGTGCCAGCAGATCACAAGGGGTAGCAACTAATGAAAAACTGTTTTTT
CDR3aa: CASRSQGVATNEKLFF

j_gene: TRBJ1-5
v_gene: TRBV4-2
d_gene: TRBD1
abundance: .
CDR3nt: TGTGCCAGCAGCCAAGAGGGACAGATCAATCAGCCCCAGCATTTT
CDR3aa: CASSQEGQINQPQHF

j_gene: TRBJ1-1
v_gene: TRBV15
d_gene: TRBD1
abundance: .
CDR3nt: TGTGCCACCAGCAGAGGGGGTACAGGGGGAGCTTTCTTT
CDR3aa: CATSRGGTGGAFF

j_gene: TRBJ2-2
v_gene: TRBV11-3
d_gene: .
abundance: .
CDR3nt: TGTGCCAGCAGCCTTGTCGTAGCCGGGGAGCTGTTTTTT
CDR3aa: CASSLVVAGELFF

j_gene: TRBJ1-1
v_gene: TRBV19
d_gene: .
abundance: .
CDR3nt: TGTGCCAGTACCGAACTGGGGCTGGGGGCGGAAACTGAAGCTTTCTTT
CDR3aa: CASTELGLGAETEAFF

j_gene: TRBJ2-5
v_gene: TRBV5-1
d_gene: TRBD1
abundance: .
CDR3nt: TGCGCCAGCAGCTTACAGGGGTGGGAGACCCAGTACTTC
CDR3aa: CASSLQGWETQYF